This T cell receptor beta chain was documented in a study of post-analysis software for immune sequencing data. Study summary: Recorded subtypes: relapsing-remitting, secondary progressive, progressive-relapsing; some patients unannotated.

Carried by the TCR beta cDNA libraries were unique molecular identifiers. Approximately 450,000 cDNA molecules were recovered from an input of about 0.85 to 11 million T cells. MiXCR, applied by TCRdb to the PCR reads, yields one record per CDR3 protein. The sample lists 750,000 to 900,000 distinct CDR3 sequences; around 45% were seen once. Looked up from germline, CDR1 is SGHTA and CDR2 is FQGNSA. CDR3 size: 15 residues. Study-wide findings and caveats: Diversity measured as normalized Chao1 was significantly lower in multiple sclerosis patients than in controls. By F measure, samples from a shared preparation batch strongly co-clustered. About 5 TRBV segments occurring more often in patients than controls included TRBV5-6, TRBV5-1 and TRBV20-1.

On this clonotype itself: What it recognizes is unknown. The junction departs from the called germline gene at one end, perhaps through a read error.

This chain uses TRBV7-2 with TRBJ2-3, with D tentatively TRBD2 (6 bases). This TCR derives from a girl aged 5 to 17 with multiple sclerosis. The sample consisted of blood. Written as DNA, the CDR3 is TGTGCCAGCAGCTTTAGCGGACCTAGCACAGATACGCAGTGTTTT. It translates to CASSFSGPSTDTQCF.